These 19 T cell receptor beta chains were sequenced from one sample in a study of blood T cell repertoires in COVID-19. Here immunoSEQ multiplex PCR was the method, and the copy in TCRdb shows in-frame clones only, minus some. Of hundreds of thousands of clones listed, 90% are singletons. The sample was peripheral blood. Source of these receptors: a woman aged 40 to 50 with COVID-19, enrolled during active disease.

Notes on this clone: This specimen includes other DNA sequences encoding the same CDR3. The rearrangement links TRBV29-1 to TRBJ2-6, with unresolved D. Looked up from germline, CDR1 is SQVTM and CDR2 is ANQGSEA. This CDR3 spans 13 amino acids. Trimming shortened V by 5 bases and J by 0 bases, and 5 bases separated the two germline ends. This chain's CDR3 is CSVRVSGANVLTF. As DNA, the CDR3 is TGCAGCGTTCGAGTCTCTGGGGCCAACGTCCTGACTTTC. The entire variable domain, with the rest obtained from reference TRBV29-1 and TRBJ2-6, is as follows: SAVISQKPSRDICQRGTSLTIQCQVDSQVTMMFWYRQQPGQSLTLIATANQGSEATYESGFVIDKFPISRPNLTFSTLTVSNMSPEDSSIYLCSVRVSGANVLTFGAGSRLTVL.

This chain links TRBV19 with TRBJ2-3, with TRBD1 matching 8 bases. CDR1 and CDR2 (germline): LNHDA, SQIVND (reference sequence). The trim removed 8 bases at V and 6 bases at J, leaving 7 bases unmatched. This CDR3 has 13 residues. CDR3 sequence reads: CASGFRGLDTQYF. The CDR3 bases are TGTGCCAGTGGATTCAGGGGGCTGGATACGCAGTATTTT.

The chain carries TRBV6-2 or TRBV6-3 and TRBJ1-1, with D hard to call. Germline V CDR1 and CDR2: MNHEY, SVGEGT. CDR3 length: 14 amino acids. V was pared by 3 bases and J by 1 base, with 9 bases between. The CDR3 region has the DNA TGTGCCAGCAGTTATTTGGCATCGAACACTGAAGCTTTCTTT. As protein: CASSYLASNTEAFF.

The chain employs TRBV2 and TRBJ1-1; D not certain. Germline CDR1 reads SNHLY; CDR2 reads FYNNEI. V lost 7 bases and J 4 bases, leaving 16 bases between the germline ends. There are 14 residues in the CDR3. As DNA, the CDR3 is TGTGCCAGCACGACCGGGATTACGGGCACTGAAGCTTTCTTT. It codes for CASTTGITGTEAFF.

This clone was seen only once. The CDR3 DNA is TGTGCCAGCAGCCAAGCCCTGGACAGGGTGAGGTATCAGCCCCAGCATTTT. Protein sequence: CASSQALDRVRYQPQHF. The chain couples TRBV3-1 (or the pseudogene TRBV3-2) to TRBJ1-5, with 8 bases aligning to TRBD1. From germline, CDR1 is LGHDT and CDR2 YNNKEL (reference sequence). The CDR3 runs 17 residues. Trimming took 1 base from V and 5 from J; bases not matched to a gene: 10.

This chain links TRBV7-2 with TRBJ1-5; 7 positions agree with TRBD1. Germline CDR1 and CDR2: SGHTA and FQGNSA. V lost 5 bases and J lost 5; bases outside the gene matches: 9. There are 15 residues in the CDR3. The CDR3 is CASSPMTGSHQPQHF. CDR3 bases: TGTGCCAGCAGCCCAATGACAGGGTCTCATCAGCCCCAGCATTTT.

The CDR3: CASSLNGVPEAFF. As DNA, the CDR3 is TGTGCCAGCAGTTTAAACGGAGTGCCTGAAGCTTTCTTT. J is TRBJ1-1 and V is TRBV12-3 or TRBV12-4; no reliable D call. V gave up 2 bases and J gave up 6 bases, with 10 bases separating them. The length of the CDR3 is 13 residues.

The J gene is TRBJ2-1, the V gene TRBV5-1; no firm D call. The CDR3 consists of 16 residues. With 5 bases removed from V and 0 bases from J, the gap between germline ends came to 15 bases. Germline V CDR1 and CDR2: SGHRS, YFSETQ. The CDR3 DNA is TGCGCCAGCAGTCAACAAGTAACCAGCTCCTACAATGAGCAGTTCTTC. Encoded protein: CASSQQVTSSYNEQFF.

The CDR3 DNA reads as TGTGCCAGTAGCAGCGACAGGGGAGGTGGGAACATTCAGTACTTC. This translates into CASSSDRGGGNIQYF. The chain uses TRBV19 and TRBJ2-4; 8 positions agree with TRBD1. The CDR3 loop spans 15 amino acids. V shed 6 bases and J 7 bases; nucleotides not matched to a gene: 11. Germline V gene sequence: CDR1 LNHDA, CDR2 SQIVND (reference sequence).

A single count supports this clone. The chain carries TRBV6-4 and TRBJ2-3; perhaps TRBD2 as D (6 bases). This CDR3 region has 13 residues. V lost 0 bases, J lost 8 bases, and 9 bases lay in between. Germline assignment: CDR1 MRHNA and CDR2 SNTAGT. CDR3 nucleotide sequence: TGTGCCAGCAGTGACTCCCGGGGGTTTACGCAGTATTTT. It yields the protein CASSDSRGFTQYF.

Only one count was recorded for this clone. The chain is built from TRBV25-1 and TRBJ1-1; D gene unclear. Germline V gene lookup returns CDR1 MGHDK and CDR2 SYGVNS. The V end lost 3 bases, the J end lost 4 bases, and 6 bases lay between the germline ends. The CDR3 covers 12 residues. The CDR3 DNA reads as TGTGCCAGCAGTGATCCGGGCACTGAAGCTTTCTTT. This gives the protein CASSDPGTEAFF.

This chain links TRBV12-3 or TRBV12-4 with TRBJ2-7; D is perhaps TRBD2 (5 bases). The CDR3 has 12 residues. V lost 7 bases to trimming and J lost 5 bases, with 12 bases between them. CDR3 DNA: TGTGCCAGCACCCGTGGAGGCCACGAGCAGTACTTC. This encodes CASTRGGHEQYF.

The chain has TRBV28 and TRBJ1-6; 9 bases line up with TRBD1. The CDR3 length is 12 residues. Losses at the gene ends were 6 bases for V and 13 bases for J; bases not matched to a gene: 4. Germline assignment: CDR1 MDHEN and CDR2 SYDVKM. The CDR3 sequence: CASRLQGAPLHF. DNA of the CDR3: TGTGCCAGCAGGCTACAGGGGGCGCCCCTCCACTTT.

The V and J genes are TRBV9 and TRBJ2-1; TRBD2 matches at 14 bases. V shed 4 bases and J 6 bases; nucleotides not matched to a gene: 9. This CDR3 comprises 17 residues. CDR1 is SGDLS and CDR2 is YYNGEE in the germline V gene. CDR3 in DNA: TGTGCCAGCAGCCTTCGACTAGCGGGAGGGGGCATCAATGAGCAGTTCTTC. This sequence encodes CASSLRLAGGGINEQFF.

The chain employs TRBV4-3 and TRBJ1-2; D perhaps matches TRBD1 (6 bases). This CDR3 contains 18 residues. V was pared by 0 bases and J by 2 bases, with 19 bases between. Germline lookup yields CDR1 LGHNA and CDR2 YSLEER. The CDR3 DNA follows: TGCGCCAGCAGCCAAGATGGGGGCCGTTTTACCCCCAACTATGGCTACACCTTC. It specifies CASSQDGGRFTPNYGYTF.

The chain recombines TRBV7-9 with TRBJ2-3, with 8 nucleotides matching TRBD2. Germline trimming cut 1 base from V and 3 bases from J; bases unmatched to any gene: 12. The length of the CDR3 is 18 residues. CDR1 SEHNR and CDR2 FQNEAQ come from the germline V gene (reference sequence). The CDR3 coding sequence is TGTGCCAGCAGCTTAGTTTCGGCCGCGGGGGGCGGGACAGATACGCAGTATTTT. Its protein product is CASSLVSAAGGGTDTQYF.

This chain uses TRBV28 with TRBJ1-1; D might be TRBD1 (6 bases). V lost 8 bases and J lost 1, with 11 bases in between. Per the germline V gene, CDR1 is MDHEN and CDR2 is SYDVKM. The CDR3 length is 13 residues. The CDR3 DNA is TGTGCCAGCGACGGACAGAGGAACACTGAAGCTTTCTTT. Protein sequence: CASDGQRNTEAFF.

The chain has TRBV10-3 and TRBJ1-5; TRBD1 matches 10 bases. The CDR3 is 13 residues long. In germline, CDR1 is ENHRY, CDR2 SYGVKD. Losses at the gene ends were 6 bases for V and 7 bases for J; bases not matched to a gene: 3. This CDR3 reads CAISPGQGQPQHF. The CDR3 DNA reads TGTGCCATCAGCCCGGGACAGGGGCAGCCCCAGCATTTT.

A few counts support this clone. The chain employs TRBV13 and TRBJ2-5, with TRBD2 matching over 9 bases. The CDR3 has 16 amino acids. The J segment lost 0 bases and the V segment lost 4 bases, leaving 6 bases of the junction unmatched. Germline CDR1 and CDR2: PRHDT and FYEKMQ (reference sequence). The CDR3 loop is CASSSGTSLYQETQYF. The CDR3 bases are TGTGCCAGCAGCTCCGGGACTAGCCTGTACCAAGAGACCCAGTACTTC.